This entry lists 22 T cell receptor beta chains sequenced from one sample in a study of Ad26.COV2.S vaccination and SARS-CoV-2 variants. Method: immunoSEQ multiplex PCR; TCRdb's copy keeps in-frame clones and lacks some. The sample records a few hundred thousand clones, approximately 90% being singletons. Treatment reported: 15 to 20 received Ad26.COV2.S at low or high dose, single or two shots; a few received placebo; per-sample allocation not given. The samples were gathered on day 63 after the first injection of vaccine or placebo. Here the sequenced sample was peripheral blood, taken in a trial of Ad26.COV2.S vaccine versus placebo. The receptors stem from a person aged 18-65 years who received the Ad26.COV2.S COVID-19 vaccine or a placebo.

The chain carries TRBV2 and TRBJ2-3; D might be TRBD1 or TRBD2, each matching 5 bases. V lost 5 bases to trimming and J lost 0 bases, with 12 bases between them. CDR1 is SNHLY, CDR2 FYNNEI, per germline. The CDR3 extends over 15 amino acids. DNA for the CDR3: TGTGCCAGCAGTAGGGTGGGGGATAGCACAGATACGCAGTATTTT. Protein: CASSRVGDSTDTQYF.

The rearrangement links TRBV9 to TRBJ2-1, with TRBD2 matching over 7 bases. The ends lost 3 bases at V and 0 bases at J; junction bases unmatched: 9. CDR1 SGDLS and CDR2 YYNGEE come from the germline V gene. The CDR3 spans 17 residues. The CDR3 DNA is TGTGCCAGCAGCGGTTTCCCTCCTAGCGGCTCCTACAATGAGCAGTTCTTC. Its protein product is CASSGFPPSGSYNEQFF. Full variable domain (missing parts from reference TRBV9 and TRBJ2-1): DSGVTQTPKHLITATGQRVTLRCSPRSGDLSVYWYQQSLDQGLQFLIQYYNGEERAKGNILERFSAQQFPDLHSELNLSSLELGDSALYFCASSGFPPSGSYNEQFFGPGTRLTVL.

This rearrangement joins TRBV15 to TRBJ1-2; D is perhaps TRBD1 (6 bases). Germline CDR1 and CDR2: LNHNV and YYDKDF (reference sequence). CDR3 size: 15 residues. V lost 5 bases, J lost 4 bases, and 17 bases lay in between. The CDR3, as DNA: TGTGCCACCAGCCGGGGGGGCTCCTCGGGCTATGGCTACACCTTC. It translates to CATSRGGSSGYGYTF.

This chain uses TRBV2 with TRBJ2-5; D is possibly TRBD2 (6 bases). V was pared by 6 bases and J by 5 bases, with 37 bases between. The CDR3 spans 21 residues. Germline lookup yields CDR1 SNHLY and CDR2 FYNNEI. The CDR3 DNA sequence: TGTGCCAGCAGCGGAACGGTATGGACATCCGGAGCTACAGGCGGGATGGAGACCCAGTACTTC. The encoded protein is CASSGTVWTSGATGGMETQYF.

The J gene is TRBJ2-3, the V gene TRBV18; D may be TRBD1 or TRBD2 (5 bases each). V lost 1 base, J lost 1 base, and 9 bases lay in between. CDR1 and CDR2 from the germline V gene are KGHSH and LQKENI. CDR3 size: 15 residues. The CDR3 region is CASSPLLGGTDTQYF. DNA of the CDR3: TGTGCCAGCTCACCACTTCTGGGGGGCACAGATACGCAGTATTTT.

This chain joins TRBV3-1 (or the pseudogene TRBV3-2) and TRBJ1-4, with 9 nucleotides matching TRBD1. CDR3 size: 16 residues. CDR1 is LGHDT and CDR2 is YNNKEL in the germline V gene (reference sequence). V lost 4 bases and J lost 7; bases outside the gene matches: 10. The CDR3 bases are TGTGCCAGCAGCCCTAGGGACAGGGCTGTCGGTGAAAAACTGTTTTTT. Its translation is CASSPRDRAVGEKLFF.

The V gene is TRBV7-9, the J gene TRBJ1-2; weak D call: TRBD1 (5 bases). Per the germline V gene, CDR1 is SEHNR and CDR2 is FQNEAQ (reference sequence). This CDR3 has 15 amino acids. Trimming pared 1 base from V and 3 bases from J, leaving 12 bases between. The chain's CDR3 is CASSLGQTEYYGYTF. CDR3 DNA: TGTGCCAGCAGCTTAGGACAGACCGAATACTATGGCTACACCTTC.

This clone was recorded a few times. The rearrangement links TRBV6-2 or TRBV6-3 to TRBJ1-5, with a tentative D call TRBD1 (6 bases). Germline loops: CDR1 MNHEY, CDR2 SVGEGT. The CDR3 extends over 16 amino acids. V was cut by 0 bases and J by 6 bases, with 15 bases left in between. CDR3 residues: CASSYSSQGFPQPQHF. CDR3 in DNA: TGTGCCAGCAGTTACTCTTCGCAGGGGTTCCCTCAGCCCCAGCATTTT.

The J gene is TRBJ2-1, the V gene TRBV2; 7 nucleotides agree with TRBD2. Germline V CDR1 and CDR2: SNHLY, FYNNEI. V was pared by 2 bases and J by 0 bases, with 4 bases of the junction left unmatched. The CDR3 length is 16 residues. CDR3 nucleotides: TGTGCCAGCAGTGAATTGCGGGGGAGCTCCTACAATGAGCAGTTCTTC. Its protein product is CASSELRGSSYNEQFF.

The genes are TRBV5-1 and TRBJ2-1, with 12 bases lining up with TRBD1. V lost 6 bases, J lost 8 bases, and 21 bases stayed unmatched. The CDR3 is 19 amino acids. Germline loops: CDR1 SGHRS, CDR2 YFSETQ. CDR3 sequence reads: CASTPGTGGAYTSRDEQFF. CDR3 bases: TGCGCCAGCACCCCCGGGACAGGGGGCGCTTACACCTCTCGCGATGAGCAGTTCTTC.

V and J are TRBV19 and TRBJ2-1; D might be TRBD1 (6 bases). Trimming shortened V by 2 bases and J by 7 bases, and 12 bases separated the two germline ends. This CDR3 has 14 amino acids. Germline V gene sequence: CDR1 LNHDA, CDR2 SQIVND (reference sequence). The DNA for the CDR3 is TGTGCCAGTAGTATAACAGGGTTAGGGAATGAGCAGTTCTTC. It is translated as CASSITGLGNEQFF. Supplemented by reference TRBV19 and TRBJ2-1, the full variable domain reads DGGITQSPKYLFRKEGQNVTLSCEQNLNHDAMYWYRQDPGQGLRLIYYSQIVNDFQKGDIAEGYSVSREKKESFPLTVTSAQKNPTAFYLCASSITGLGNEQFFGPGTRLTVL.

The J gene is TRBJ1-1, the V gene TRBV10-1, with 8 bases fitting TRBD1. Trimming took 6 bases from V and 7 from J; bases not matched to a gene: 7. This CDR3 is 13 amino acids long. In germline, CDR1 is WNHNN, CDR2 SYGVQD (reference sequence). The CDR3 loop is CASSPDRENEAFF. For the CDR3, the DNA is TGCGCCAGCAGCCCGGACAGGGAAAATGAAGCTTTCTTT.

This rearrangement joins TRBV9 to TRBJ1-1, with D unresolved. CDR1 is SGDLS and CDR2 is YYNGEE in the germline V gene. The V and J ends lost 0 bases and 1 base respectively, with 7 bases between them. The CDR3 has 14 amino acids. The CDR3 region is CASSVVPGNTEAFF. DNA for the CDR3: TGTGCCAGCAGCGTAGTCCCAGGGAACACTGAAGCTTTCTTT.

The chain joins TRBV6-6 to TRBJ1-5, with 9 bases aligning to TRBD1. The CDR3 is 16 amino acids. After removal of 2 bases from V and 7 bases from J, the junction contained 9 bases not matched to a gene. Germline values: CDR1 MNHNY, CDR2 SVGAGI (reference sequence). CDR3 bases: TGTGCCAGCAGTTACCGTCGGGACAGGGTAAACCAGCCCCAGCATTTT. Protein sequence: CASSYRRDRVNQPQHF.

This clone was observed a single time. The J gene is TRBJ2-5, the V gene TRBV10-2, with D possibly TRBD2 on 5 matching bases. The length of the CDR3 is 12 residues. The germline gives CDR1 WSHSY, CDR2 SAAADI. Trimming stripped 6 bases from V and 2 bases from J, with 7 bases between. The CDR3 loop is CASRGLQETQYF. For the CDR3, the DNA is TGCGCCAGCAGAGGACTGCAAGAGACCCAGTACTTC.

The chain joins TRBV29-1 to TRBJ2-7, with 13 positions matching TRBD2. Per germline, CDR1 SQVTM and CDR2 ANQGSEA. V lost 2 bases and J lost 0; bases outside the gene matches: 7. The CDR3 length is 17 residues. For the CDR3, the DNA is TGCAGCGTTGAACTCGGGACTAGCGGGGCAAGCTCCTACGAGCAGTACTTC. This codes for CSVELGTSGASSYEQYF.

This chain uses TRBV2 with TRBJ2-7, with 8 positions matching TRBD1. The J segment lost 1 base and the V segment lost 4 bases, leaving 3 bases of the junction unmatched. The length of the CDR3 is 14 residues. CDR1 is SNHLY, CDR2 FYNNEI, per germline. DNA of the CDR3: TGTGCCAGCAGTGGGCAGGGGGCATCCTACGAGCAGTACTTC. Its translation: CASSGQGASYEQYF.

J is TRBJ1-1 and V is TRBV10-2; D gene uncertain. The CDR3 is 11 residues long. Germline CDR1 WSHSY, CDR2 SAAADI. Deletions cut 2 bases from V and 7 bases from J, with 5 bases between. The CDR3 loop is CASSEAVEAFF. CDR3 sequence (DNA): TGCGCCAGCAGTGAGGCGGTTGAAGCTTTCTTT.

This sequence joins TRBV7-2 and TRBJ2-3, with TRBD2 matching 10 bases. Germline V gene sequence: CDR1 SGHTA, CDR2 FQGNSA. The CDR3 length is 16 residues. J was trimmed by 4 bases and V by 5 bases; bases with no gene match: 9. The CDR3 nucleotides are TGTGCCAGCAGCAGAAGGACTAGCGGAGTCTCAGATACGCAGTATTTT. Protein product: CASSRRTSGVSDTQYF.

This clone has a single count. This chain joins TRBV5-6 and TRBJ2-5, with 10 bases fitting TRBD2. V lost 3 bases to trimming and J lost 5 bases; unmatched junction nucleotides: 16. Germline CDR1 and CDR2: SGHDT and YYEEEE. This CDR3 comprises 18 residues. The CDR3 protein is CASSSLLVPSGGWETQYF. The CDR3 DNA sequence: TGTGCCAGCAGCTCCCTCCTCGTCCCTAGCGGGGGCTGGGAGACCCAGTACTTC. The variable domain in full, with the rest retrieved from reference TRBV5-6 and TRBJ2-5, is DAGVTQSPTHLIKTRGQQVTLRCSPKSGHDTVSWYQQALGQGPQFIFQYYEEEERQRGNFPDRFSGHQFPNYSSELNVNALLLGDSALYLCASSSLLVPSGGWETQYFGPGTRLLVL.

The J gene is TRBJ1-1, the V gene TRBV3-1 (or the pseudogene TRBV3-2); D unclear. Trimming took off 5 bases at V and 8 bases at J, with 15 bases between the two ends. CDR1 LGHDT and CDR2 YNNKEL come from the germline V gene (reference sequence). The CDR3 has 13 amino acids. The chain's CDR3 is CASSSDPVSEAFF. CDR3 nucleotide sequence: TGTGCCAGCAGCTCGGACCCCGTTTCCGAAGCTTTCTTT.

The CDR3, as DNA: TGCGCCAGCACGGACAGGAACACTGAAGCTTTCTTT. Translating it yields CASTDRNTEAFF. The chain links TRBV5-1 to TRBJ1-1, with TRBD1 as a possible D gene (6 bases). The CDR3 extends over 12 amino acids. Germline CDR1 reads SGHRS; CDR2 reads YFSETQ. V was clipped by 6 bases and J by 1 base, with 7 bases between them.